Reported below is one T cell receptor (beta chain). The antigen is undetermined. Profiled with immunoSEQ multiplex PCR; TCRdb holds only in-frame clones, not every one. The table lists some 150,000 clones, roughly 91% of them singletons. This specimen belongs to a study of cytomegalovirus exposure and HLA in healthy donors. The donors formed part of the approximately 120-subject validation cohort, distinct from the approximately 630-subject first cohort. V lost 6 bases and J 10 bases, leaving 10 bases between the germline ends. The germline CDR1 and CDR2 sequences are MNHNS and SASEGT. The CDR3 totals 11 residues. Study results and limitations: In the 120 validation repertoires, around 95% of cluster scores exceeded 0, per a later analysis. Investigators reported more than 150 TCR beta chains as tied to cytomegalovirus.

This TCR was recovered from a woman aged 18-29 years in good health and CMV-seropositive. The V call is TRBV6-1, the J call TRBJ1-3; D remains ambiguous. The sample comprised PBMCs. The DNA of the CDR3 is TGTGCCAGCAGGGGCCCTATGACCATATATTTT. This translates into CASRGPMTIYF.